What follows are 24 T cell receptor beta chains derived from one specimen sequenced in a study of T cells in Graves' hyperthyroidism and ophthalmopathy. Amplified TCR beta CDR3 regions derived from RNA transcripts. TCR CDR3 regions were first amplified by RT-PCR with HTBI primers. Each CDR3 protein gets one entry after TCRdb re-called the multiplex PCR reads with MiXCR. Of about 400,000 distinct CDR3 sequences listed, over 12% were seen once; the top ten hold 25% to 30%. The sample taken for sequencing was blood. The receptors were gathered from a man aged 45-65 years with Graves' ophthalmopathy.

This clonotype was detected many times. CDR3 loop: CASSPSGGGEQYF. The CDR3 DNA follows: TGTGCCAGCAGCCCTTCCGGCGGGGGGGAGCAGTACTTC. J is TRBJ2-7 and V is TRBV5-8, with 8 bases aligning to TRBD2. Per germline, CDR1 SGHTS and CDR2 YDEGEE. The V gene end was trimmed by 4 bases and the J gene end by 7 bases; junction bases not matched to a gene: 7. The CDR3 sequence is 13 residues long.

This clonotype has more than one count but fewer than ten. The chain carries TRBV6-5 and TRBJ1-1; possible D gene TRBD1, 5 bases. The germline gives CDR1 MNHEY, CDR2 SVGAGI. CDR3 length equals 15 residues. V lost 0 bases and J 0 bases, leaving 8 bases between the germline ends. CDR3 sequence (DNA): TGTGCCAGCAGTTACTCCAGGGATATGAACACTGAAGCTTTCTTT. This encodes CASSYSRDMNTEAFF.

This clonotype was observed a few times. V and J are TRBV12-3 or TRBV12-4 and TRBJ2-1; D gene unclear. Between the trimmed V and J ends, which lost 1 base and 12 bases, there was a span of 4 bases. The CDR3 is 10 residues long. CDR3 residues: CASSLEGQFF. The CDR3 DNA sequence: TGTGCCAGCAGTTTAGAGGGGCAGTTCTTC.

In its sample, this clonotype was seen a few times. The chain links TRBV20-1 to TRBJ2-3, with 8 positions matching TRBD2. CDR1 and CDR2 (germline): DFQATT, SNEGSKA (reference sequence). This CDR3 spans 15 amino acids. The J segment lost 4 bases and the V segment lost 5 bases, leaving 11 bases of the junction unmatched. In DNA, the CDR3 is TGCAGTGCTGGCCGGAGCGGGAGCTATCCAGATACGCAGTATTTT. Translating it yields CSAGRSGSYPDTQYF.

A remark on this clonotype: Since a much larger clone is just one base distant, this may be a read error. J is TRBJ2-1 and V is TRBV6-2 or TRBV6-3, with a possible D match to TRBD1 (6 bases). From germline, CDR1 is MNHEY and CDR2 SVGEGT. This CDR3 spans 14 amino acids. The CDR3 bases are TGTACCAGCAGTGACCGGGACATCTACAATGAGCAGTTCTTC. Encoded protein: CTSSDRDIYNEQFF.

This clonotype came up many times. The rearrangement joins TRBV10-3 to TRBJ2-7; no clear D. Germline CDR1 ENHRY, CDR2 SYGVKD. The CDR3 is 13 residues long. Deletions cut 4 bases from V and 1 base from J, with 8 bases between. CDR3 in amino acids: CAISVGSSYEQYF. DNA of the CDR3: TGTGCCATCAGTGTCGGCAGTTCCTACGAGCAGTACTTC.

The sample holds many counts of this clonotype. CDR3 coding DNA: TGTGCCAGCCGGGACGGCGTCACTGAAGCTTTCTTT. Its protein product is CASRDGVTEAFF. The genes are TRBV19 and TRBJ1-1; D is perhaps TRBD1 (5 bases). The V end was cut by 9 bases, the J end by 4 bases, with 12 bases between. CDR1 is LNHDA, CDR2 SQIVND, per germline (reference sequence). This CDR3 spans 12 amino acids.

The rearrangement links TRBV12-3 or TRBV12-4 to TRBJ2-4, with TRBD2 matching 13 bases. V lost 8 bases and J lost 0; bases outside the gene matches: 19. The CDR3 loop spans 21 amino acids. The CDR3 here is CASDPPKGTSGTSLAKNIQYF. In nucleotides, the CDR3 is TGTGCCAGCGATCCGCCAAAGGGGACTAGCGGGACCAGTTTAGCCAAAAACATTCAGTACTTC.

The rearrangement joins TRBV12-3 or TRBV12-4 to TRBJ1-5; D is perhaps TRBD1 (6 bases). V lost 6 bases and J 4 bases, leaving 13 bases between the germline ends. The CDR3 covers 14 residues. Here the CDR3 reads CASSMGRGNQPQHF. The CDR3 DNA reads as TGTGCCAGCAGCATGGGGAGGGGGAATCAGCCCCAGCATTTT.

CDR3 sequence reads: CASSHPGLAPPYEQYF. The CDR3 nucleotides read TGTGCCAGCAGCCACCCGGGACTAGCGCCACCCTACGAGCAGTACTTC. V usage is TRBV14 and J usage is TRBJ2-7; 10 bases fit TRBD2. Germline V gene sequence: CDR1 SGHDN, CDR2 FVKESK. With 3 bases clipped from V and 2 bases from J, the junction kept 7 bases outside the gene matches. The CDR3 loop spans 16 amino acids.

With regard to this clonotype: At one of its ends the junction is not consistent with the germline gene, which may arise from a read error. The chain has TRBV10-1 and TRBJ1-3; the D gene is possibly TRBD1 (5 bases). Germline V CDR1 and CDR2: WNHNN, SYGVQD (reference sequence). The CDR3 consists of 15 residues. CDR3 residues: CASSDGGTSGKTIYF. The CDR3 nucleotides are TGCGCCAGCAGTGATGGGGGGACCTCTGGAAAGACCATATATTTT.

This clonotype has at least ten counts. This chain joins TRBV20-1 and TRBJ2-7; 9 positions match TRBD2. CDR1 is DFQATT and CDR2 is SNEGSKA in the germline V gene (reference sequence). The junction had 7 bases not matched to a gene; V was cut back by 4 bases and J by 0 bases. This CDR3 comprises 15 residues. CDR3 amino acids: CSAKTGTSLSYEQYF. In nucleotides, the CDR3 is TGCAGTGCTAAGACCGGGACTAGCCTCTCCTACGAGCAGTACTTC.

In its sample, this clonotype was seen many times. The chain employs TRBV3-1 and TRBJ1-6, with D tentatively TRBD1 (6 bases). CDR3 length: 15 amino acids. V was pared by 0 bases and J by 9 bases, with 12 bases between. The germline gives CDR1 LGHDT, CDR2 YNNKEL (reference sequence). This CDR3 is CASSQERGGLSPLHF. Written as DNA, the CDR3 is TGTGCCAGCAGCCAAGAACGCGGGGGGCTTTCACCCCTCCACTTT.

The chain recombines TRBV2 with TRBJ2-6; no firm D call. Germline assignment: CDR1 SNHLY and CDR2 FYNNEI. CDR3 length: 15 residues. V lost 4 bases, J lost 4 bases, and 11 bases lay in between. The CDR3 sequence: CASSGRFGGANVLTF. DNA of the CDR3: TGTGCCAGCAGTGGCCGGTTCGGAGGGGCCAACGTCCTGACTTTC.

At least ten counts were recorded for this clonotype. The V call is TRBV5-1, the J call TRBJ2-3; D not resolved. Trimming took 0 bases from V and 1 from J, leaving 12 bases between them. The CDR3 sequence is 16 residues long. Germline CDR1 reads SGHRS; CDR2 reads YFSETQ. The CDR3 loop reads CASSLAWGFGTDTQYF. The CDR3 nucleotides are TGCGCCAGCAGCTTGGCATGGGGATTTGGCACAGATACGCAGTATTTT.

This clonotype was found many times. This chain uses TRBV3-1 with TRBJ1-1; D perhaps matches TRBD1 (5 bases). CDR1 and CDR2 (germline): LGHDT, YNNKEL (reference sequence). Trimming took 3 bases from V and 1 from J, leaving 9 bases between them. The CDR3 has 14 amino acids. The CDR3 loop is CASSHSDRNTEAFF. As DNA, the CDR3 is TGTGCCAGCAGCCACTCAGACAGGAACACTGAAGCTTTCTTT.

This clonotype was seen at least ten times. This chain links TRBV20-1 with TRBJ1-6; the D gene is possibly TRBD1 (5 bases). The V end lost 3 bases, the J end lost 9 bases, and 15 bases lay between the germline ends. CDR1 is DFQATT and CDR2 is SNEGSKA in the germline V gene (reference sequence). The CDR3 is 14 amino acids. The CDR3: CSASSGDFGSPLHF. The CDR3 DNA is TGCAGTGCTAGTTCGGGGGATTTCGGTTCACCCCTCCACTTT.

This clonotype was counted at least ten times. This sequence joins TRBV20-1 and TRBJ1-1, with 7 bases fitting TRBD1. CDR1 is DFQATT, CDR2 SNEGSKA, per germline (reference sequence). With 6 bases clipped from V and 0 bases from J, the junction kept 4 bases outside the gene matches. CDR3 length equals 13 residues. The CDR3 DNA reads as TGCAGTGCCAGGGGGGAGATGAACACTGAAGCTTTCTTT. Its translation: CSARGEMNTEAFF.

In this sample, this clonotype turned up a few times. The chain joins TRBV6-2 or TRBV6-3 to TRBJ1-3; D might be TRBD1 (6 bases). CDR3 length: 16 amino acids. The germline V and J ends were trimmed by 0 bases and 4 bases, with 13 bases remaining between them. The germline gives CDR1 MNHEY, CDR2 SVGEGT. CDR3 coding DNA: TGTGCCAGCAGTTACTCATCAGGGGCTCCCGGAAACACCATATATTTT. It specifies CASSYSSGAPGNTIYF.

In this sample, this clonotype turned up many times. Its ends do not fully match the called genes, so a read error is possible. The V call is TRBV11-1, the J call TRBJ2-7; D perhaps matches TRBD1 (6 bases). The CDR3 sequence is 15 residues long. In germline, CDR1 is SGHAT, CDR2 FQDESV (reference sequence). This CDR3 is CASSLALGAVYGQYF. DNA of the CDR3: TGTGCCAGCAGCTTAGCGCTGGGGGCAGTCTACGGGCAGTACTTC.

This chain links TRBV29-1 with TRBJ2-5; D call uncertain. V shed 0 bases and J shed 3 bases, with 14 bases lying between them. In germline, CDR1 is SQVTM, CDR2 ANQGSEA. The CDR3 runs 15 residues. CDR3 sequence: CSVEDLWTNEETQYF. The CDR3 nucleotides read TGCAGCGTTGAAGATCTTTGGACGAACGAAGAGACCCAGTACTTC.

Note on this clonotype: The conserved phenylalanine or tryptophan is not found at the CDR3 terminus, so this likely reflects a read error. J is TRBJ2-7 and V is TRBV20-1, with D maybe TRBD2 (6 bases). The germline gives CDR1 DFQATT, CDR2 SNEGSKA (reference sequence). This CDR3 is built from 14 residues. The germline V and J ends were trimmed by 0 bases and 2 bases, with 11 bases remaining between them. Here the CDR3 reads CSARDLAYTYEQYS. CDR3 nucleotides: TGCAGTGCTAGAGACCTAGCGTATACCTACGAGCAGTACTCC.

There are many counts of this clonotype. The rearrangement joins TRBV27 to TRBJ2-1; 11 nucleotides align to TRBD2. With V trimmed by 5 bases and J by 6 bases, 6 bases remained unmatched. Germline V lookup: CDR1 MNHEY, CDR2 SMNVEV (reference sequence). The CDR3 has 15 amino acids. CDR3 region: CASSLTSGSFNEQFF. The CDR3 coding sequence is TGTGCCAGCAGTCTTACTAGCGGGAGCTTCAATGAGCAGTTCTTC.

The V call is TRBV19, the J call TRBJ1-6, with 8 bases aligning to TRBD1. In germline, CDR1 is LNHDA, CDR2 SQIVND (reference sequence). The CDR3 totals 15 residues. With V trimmed by 5 bases and J by 5 bases, 5 bases remained unmatched. DNA of the CDR3: TGTGCCAGTAGTGCTGACAGGGGTGATAATTCACCCCTCCACTTT. This translates into CASSADRGDNSPLHF.